The clone carrying this T cell receptor (beta chain) was counted between two and nine times. Its matching antigen is unknown. The 5'RACE template-switching step produced TCR cDNA and added a universal primer site and UMIs. One entry per CDR3 protein results from TCRdb running MiXCR on the 5' RACE reads. The sample includes about 300,000 distinct CDR3 sequences, under 9% seen only once; the top ten take 3% to 3.5%. The sample comes from a study of T cells after yellow fever vaccination. The study's findings and limits: The study re-detected most primary-vaccination clones after the booster (nearly 97% CD4, 85% to 90% CD8). Some clonotypes, a small share, were shared between CD4 and CD8 compartments.

V was pared by 0 bases and J by 6 bases, with 4 bases of the junction left unmatched. Germline CDR1 is ENHRY and CDR2 is SYGVKD. CDR3 length: 15 amino acids. This specimen consisted of CD4+ T cells sorted from PBMCs, obtained 5 days after the yellow fever booster vaccination. This chain joins TRBV10-3 and TRBJ2-3; 9 bases match TRBD2. The sequence derives from a man aged 18 to 29 who received the YFV17D yellow fever vaccine. CDR3: CAISESLSGGDTQYF. CDR3 coding DNA: TGTGCCATCAGTGAGTCGCTTAGCGGGGGCGATACGCAGTATTTT.